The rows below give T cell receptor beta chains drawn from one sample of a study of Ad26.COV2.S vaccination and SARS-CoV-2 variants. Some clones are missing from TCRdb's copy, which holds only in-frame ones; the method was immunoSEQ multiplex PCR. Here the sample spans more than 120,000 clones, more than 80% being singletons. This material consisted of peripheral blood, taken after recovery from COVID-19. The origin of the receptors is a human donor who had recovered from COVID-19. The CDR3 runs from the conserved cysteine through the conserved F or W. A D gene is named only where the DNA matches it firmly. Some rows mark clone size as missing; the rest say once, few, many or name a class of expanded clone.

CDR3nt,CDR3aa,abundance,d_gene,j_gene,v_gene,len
TGCGCCAGCAGCTTACCTGGCGGAGCCTCCAATTACGGGAGTGAAAAACTGTTTTTT,CASSLPGGASNYGSEKLFF,once,NA,TRBJ1-4,TRBV5-1,19
TGTGCCAGCAGCTTCGGAGGGATGGCTTTCTTT,CASSFGGMAFF,NA,NA,TRBJ1-1,TRBV7-8,11
TGTGCCACCACGGACAGAATAGCCGGGGAGCTGTTTTTT,CATTDRIAGELFF,NA,NA,TRBJ2-2,TRBV24-1,13
TGCGCCAGCAGCCACCCCCGGGACGGACTATACAATGAGCAGTTCTTC,CASSHPRDGLYNEQFF,NA,NA,TRBJ2-1,TRBV4-1,16
TGTGCCAGCAGCAAACTAATCAATCAGGGGGACACCGGGGAGCTGTTTTTT,CASSKLINQGDTGELFF,NA,NA,TRBJ2-2,TRBV21-1,17
NA,CASSFGQGAVIF,NA,NA,TRBJ2-1,TRBV5-6,12
TGTGCCAGCAGCCAAGACGGGGATTCCCAAAGTAAAGCTTTCTTT,CASSQDGDSQSKAFF,once,NA,TRBJ1-1,TRBV14,15
TGTGCCAGCAGCCAACCGGGACAGGGGAACACTGAAGCTTTCTTT,CASSQPGQGNTEAFF,NA,TRBD1,TRBJ1-1,TRBV3-1/TRBV3-2,15
TGCGCCAGCAGCCAAGCGGGGGGGGAGACCCAGTACTTC,CASSQAGGETQYF,NA,TRBD2,TRBJ2-5,TRBV4-1,13
TGTGCCAGCAACTTAAAGAGGCGAGGAGGAGAGACCCAGTACTTC,CASNLKRRGGETQYF,once,NA,TRBJ2-5,TRBV7-8,15
TGTGCCAGCAGTCCTGTGGGGGACAGGGGGCGGCCCCAGCATTTT,CASSPVGDRGRPQHF,NA,TRBD1,TRBJ1-5,TRBV6-5,15
TGTGCCAGCAGCCAATTGCAGTCTTTCTATGGCTACACCTTC,CASSQLQSFYGYTF,NA,NA,TRBJ1-2,TRBV16,14
TGTGCCACCAGACGTGAACAGCCATTGAATAATTCACCCCTCCACTTT,CATRREQPLNNSPLHF,NA,NA,TRBJ1-6,TRBV10-3,16
TGTGCCAGCAGCCCACAGGGTCCCAATTCACCCCTCCACTTT,CASSPQGPNSPLHF,NA,NA,TRBJ1-6,TRBV28,14
TGTGCCAGCAGCTTGCCATCGGGGAGTTTGGGTACTGAAGCTTTCTTT,CASSLPSGSLGTEAFF,NA,NA,TRBJ1-1,TRBV7-2,16
TGCAGTGCCAGGACAGGGGATGGCTACACCTTC,CSARTGDGYTF,NA,TRBD1,TRBJ1-2,TRBV20-1,11
TGTGCCAGTAGTCGGGATACAGATACGCAGTATTTT,CASSRDTDTQYF,many,NA,TRBJ2-3,TRBV19,12
TGTGCCAGCAGTGCCGGCGCAGGCCTAGAGCAGTACTTC,CASSAGAGLEQYF,few,NA,TRBJ2-7,TRBV2,13
TGTGCCAGTAGTATCAATATGGGGGACAGCTCCTACAATGAGCAGTTCTTC,CASSINMGDSSYNEQFF,NA,TRBD1,TRBJ2-1,TRBV19,17
TGCGCCAGCAGCCAGAGGACAGGGTCCGGAGAGACCCAGTACTTC,CASSQRTGSGETQYF,NA,TRBD1,TRBJ2-5,TRBV4-1,15
TGCGCCAGCAGCCAAGGGAGGGGGAGCTCCTACGAGCAGTACTTC,CASSQGRGSSYEQYF,NA,NA,TRBJ2-7,TRBV4-1,15
TGTGCCAGCAGTGAACAGGGGGGTTCACCCCTCCACTTT,CASSEQGGSPLHF,NA,TRBD1,TRBJ1-6,TRBV2,13
TGTGCCAGCAGCTTGGGGGGCGCTGAATCATACGAGCAGTACTTC,CASSLGGAESYEQYF,NA,NA,TRBJ2-7,TRBV5-4,15
TGTGCCAGCAGCTTGGAGGTGGCGGGGGGGACCCAAGAGACCCAGTACTTC,CASSLEVAGGTQETQYF,NA,TRBD2,TRBJ2-5,TRBV5-4,17
TGTGCCAGCAGCGACGGCGCCATGGGTGGAAACACCATATATTTT,CASSDGAMGGNTIYF,NA,NA,TRBJ1-3,TRBV7-9,15
TGTGCCAGCAGCCCCGGGACTAGCGGGGGACGGACAGATACGCAGTATTTT,CASSPGTSGGRTDTQYF,NA,TRBD2,TRBJ2-3,TRBV13,17
TGTGCCAGCACGACGACGACAGGGAGAATCGACGAGCAGTACTTC,CASTTTTGRIDEQYF,NA,TRBD1,TRBJ2-7,TRBV28,15
TGTGCCAGTAGTGTTAGCGGGGGGGCGTATGGTGAGCAGTTCTTC,CASSVSGGAYGEQFF,NA,TRBD2,TRBJ2-1,TRBV19,15
TGTGCCAGCAGTTTAGGGAACACTGAAGCTTTCTTT,CASSLGNTEAFF,NA,NA,TRBJ1-1,TRBV12-3/TRBV12-4,12
TGTGCCAGCAGCCAAGCACGCCTCACAATTAGTCATGAGCAGTTCTTC,CASSQARLTISHEQFF,NA,NA,TRBJ2-1,TRBV14,16
TGTGCCAGCAGTTTATCCCCGGCGGGGATCACAGATACGCAGTATTTT,CASSLSPAGITDTQYF,NA,NA,TRBJ2-3,TRBV27,16
TGTGCCAGCAGCTTTTCCCCAGGGGGCGCCGGGGAGCTGTTTTTT,CASSFSPGGAGELFF,NA,TRBD1,TRBJ2-2,TRBV5-5,15
TGTGCTAGTGGATCTGTGCCCCTTAACTCCCTCTACGCCTTGAACACTGAAGCTTTCTTT,CASGSVPLNSLYALNTEAFF,NA,NA,TRBJ1-1,TRBV12-5,20
TGCGCCAGCAGCGTATGGGAACTAGCGGGGTTACAAGAGACCCAGTACTTC,CASSVWELAGLQETQYF,NA,TRBD2,TRBJ2-5,TRBV5-1,17
TGTGCCAGCAGTCCAGGACAGTTCTCCTACAATGAGCAGTTCTTC,CASSPGQFSYNEQFF,NA,NA,TRBJ2-1,TRBV28,15
TGTGCCTGGAGTTTAGGCTTCTCTGGGGCCAACGTCCTGACTTTC,CAWSLGFSGANVLTF,NA,NA,TRBJ2-6,TRBV30,15
TGCGCCAGCAGCTTACAGGGGGTGACCTACGAGCAGTACTTC,CASSLQGVTYEQYF,NA,TRBD1,TRBJ2-7,TRBV5-1,14
TGTGCCAGCAGCCCCTTAACGGAAGGGACCCAGTACTTC,CASSPLTEGTQYF,NA,NA,TRBJ2-5,TRBV7-9,13
TGTGCCAGCAGCTCCACTACGGACAGCCAAGAGACCCAGTACTTC,CASSSTTDSQETQYF,NA,NA,TRBJ2-5,TRBV7-2,15
TGTGCCAGCAGTTACTCGAGTCAGGGGCTAGAGACCCAGTACTTC,CASSYSSQGLETQYF,NA,NA,TRBJ2-5,TRBV6-5,15
TGCGCCAGCAGCCAACAACAGGGGAGTTTCTATGGCTACACCTTC,CASSQQQGSFYGYTF,NA,TRBD1,TRBJ1-2,TRBV4-3,15
TGTGCCACCAGTTTTGGGGGGGACGAGCAGTACTTC,CATSFGGDEQYF,NA,TRBD2,TRBJ2-7,TRBV12-3/TRBV12-4,12
TGTGCCTGGAGTGTAATGGGAAACTATGGCTACACCTTC,CAWSVMGNYGYTF,NA,NA,TRBJ1-2,TRBV30,13
TGCGCCAGCAGCTTGGTGCAGAGGCTACAAGAGACCCAGTACTTC,CASSLVQRLQETQYF,NA,NA,TRBJ2-5,TRBV5-1,15
TGTGCCAGCAGCCCAAATCGGGAAACCGAGCAGTACTTC,CASSPNRETEQYF,NA,NA,TRBJ2-7,TRBV11-2,13
TGTGCCTGGCGGAGGAGTTCTGAAGCTTTCTTT,CAWRRSSEAFF,NA,NA,TRBJ1-1,TRBV30,11
TGTGCCAGCAACTCCGGGACAGGGTTTGGAAACACCATATATTTT,CASNSGTGFGNTIYF,NA,TRBD1,TRBJ1-3,TRBV7-2,15
TGTGCCAGCAGTCCAACCCAGGGAAGGACTGAAGCTTTCTTT,CASSPTQGRTEAFF,NA,NA,TRBJ1-1,TRBV28,14
TGCGCCAGCAGCCAGGACCCTAGGGGACTAGGAATCCGAGAGACCCAGTACTTC,CASSQDPRGLGIRETQYF,NA,TRBD2,TRBJ2-5,TRBV4-1,18
TGTGCCAGCTGTGACAGGAGCTCCTATAATTCACCCCTCCACTTT,CASCDRSSYNSPLHF,NA,NA,TRBJ1-6,TRBV6-1,15
TGTGCCAGTAGGCAGGACAGGGGAATAATGAACACTGAAGCTTTCTTT,CASRQDRGIMNTEAFF,NA,TRBD1,TRBJ1-1,TRBV19,16
TGTGCCAGTAATCCCGACAGGGGCTCTAGGGGCTACACCTTC,CASNPDRGSRGYTF,few,TRBD1,TRBJ1-2,TRBV19,14
TGCGCCAGCAGTCCTAGCGGCCCGGGGTACAATGAGCAGTTCTTC,CASSPSGPGYNEQFF,NA,TRBD2,TRBJ2-1,TRBV10-1,15
TGTGCCAGCAGCTTGGTGGGAGAAATTGAGCAGTTCTTC,CASSLVGEIEQFF,NA,NA,TRBJ2-1,TRBV5-6,13